The T cell receptor (beta chain) described here comes from a study of shared clonotypes between healthy human individuals. Looking at the study overall: The study used three CD4 naive, three CD4 memory, two CD8 naive and one CD8 memory plate per donor. The study's findings and limits: For naive CD4 cells, around 5% of clonotypes were shared across a handful of donors.

An approximately 180 ng quantity of DNA, 30,000 to 35,000 T cell genomes, went into the sorted-subset replicate PCRs. Method: immunoSEQ multiplex PCR; TCRdb's copy keeps in-frame clones and lacks some. This table holds 740,000 or so clones, 73% found once. The study enrolled healthy HIV-negative adults without recent acute infections or vaccinations as donors. V shed 4 bases and J shed 2 bases, with 13 bases lying between them. The CDR3 has 15 residues. Germline lookup yields CDR1 MNHEY and CDR2 SMNVEV (reference sequence). As for this clone: The antigen remains unidentified.

Sequenced input: memory CD4+ T cells sorted from blood. Regarding subset: CD45RA-negative fraction. The rearrangement joins TRBV27 to TRBJ2-3; D is perhaps TRBD1 (6 bases). This TCR was sampled from a woman aged 25-40 years in good health. The CDR3 DNA reads as TGTGCCAGCAGTTCAAGCAGGGGATACACAGATACGCAGTATTTT. This translates into CASSSSRGYTDTQYF.